This TCR beta chain derives from a study of blood T cell repertoires in COVID-19. Individuals drawn from 20 to 30 US areas were roughly 18 to 95 years old. Participants' reported clinical history set cohort assignment. Before being deemed recovered, Cohort 3 donors had two negative PCRs, clearance, or symptom resolution. Source study methods: Reference gene primer amplification yielded estimated nucleated cell counts. Data came from immunoSEQ multiplex PCR; TCRdb stores just in-frame clones and leaves some out. V and J calls and clone size are given by that table; D and trimming were obtained from the DNA. This table has about 390,000 clones, around 87% appearing once. Trimming cost V 5 bases and J 1 base; bases outside gene matches: 8. This CDR3 has 16 residues. Germline V gives CDR1 MNHEY, CDR2 SMNVEV (reference sequence).

This TCR was recovered from a woman aged 50 to 60 who had recovered from COVID-19. The sequenced sample was PBMCs or T cells enriched from blood (not recorded which). This chain joins TRBV27 and TRBJ1-2; 9 nucleotides match TRBD1. CDR3 loop: CASSPGQGFGNYGYTF. CDR3 DNA sequence: TGTGCCAGCAGTCCGGGACAGGGTTTCGGTAACTATGGCTACACCTTC.